This T cell receptor beta chain originates from a study of blood T cell repertoires in COVID-19. The J segment lost 4 bases and the V segment lost 5 bases, leaving 6 bases of the junction unmatched. This CDR3 region has 15 residues. Germline CDR1 reads MNHNS; CDR2 reads SASEGT. Seattle-derived patients entered the study during active infection and were followed longitudinally. Methods used by the authors: Estimation of nucleated cell counts relied on the amplification of reference gene primers. Sequencing used immunoSEQ multiplex PCR; TCRdb keeps in-frame clones, though not all of them. The DNA gave D and trimming, while V, J and clone size come from that table. This sample carries 85,000 to 100,000 clones, 87% of them seen once, and the ten largest clones take 15% to 20%.

The specimen was peripheral blood. The chain recombines TRBV6-1 with TRBJ1-2; the match to TRBD1 covers 11 bases. This TCR derives from a woman aged 55-69 years with COVID-19, enrolled during active disease. The CDR3 sequence is CASSPPGQGGYGYTF. DNA for the CDR3: TGTGCCAGCAGTCCTCCGGGACAGGGGGGCTATGGCTACACCTTC.